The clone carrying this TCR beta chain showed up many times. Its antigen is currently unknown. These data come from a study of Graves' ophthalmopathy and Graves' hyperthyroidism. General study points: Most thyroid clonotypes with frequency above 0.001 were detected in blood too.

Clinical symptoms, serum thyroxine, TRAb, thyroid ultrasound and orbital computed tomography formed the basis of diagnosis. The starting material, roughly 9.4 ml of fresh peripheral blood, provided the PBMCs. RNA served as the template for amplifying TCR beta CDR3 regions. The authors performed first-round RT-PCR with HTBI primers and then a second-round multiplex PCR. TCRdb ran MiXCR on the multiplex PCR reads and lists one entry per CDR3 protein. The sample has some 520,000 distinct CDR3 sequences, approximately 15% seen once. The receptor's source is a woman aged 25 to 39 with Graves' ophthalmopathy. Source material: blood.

CDR3 in amino acids: CASRPGTSGTYEQYF. The DNA for the CDR3 is TGTGCCAGCAGACCCGGGACTAGCGGAACCTACGAGCAGTACTTC. This chain connects TRBV27 to TRBJ2-7, with 11 nucleotides matching TRBD2. V lost 6 bases, J lost 2 bases, and 6 bases stayed unmatched. The CDR3 runs 15 residues. CDR1 and CDR2 from the germline V gene are MNHEY and SMNVEV (reference sequence).